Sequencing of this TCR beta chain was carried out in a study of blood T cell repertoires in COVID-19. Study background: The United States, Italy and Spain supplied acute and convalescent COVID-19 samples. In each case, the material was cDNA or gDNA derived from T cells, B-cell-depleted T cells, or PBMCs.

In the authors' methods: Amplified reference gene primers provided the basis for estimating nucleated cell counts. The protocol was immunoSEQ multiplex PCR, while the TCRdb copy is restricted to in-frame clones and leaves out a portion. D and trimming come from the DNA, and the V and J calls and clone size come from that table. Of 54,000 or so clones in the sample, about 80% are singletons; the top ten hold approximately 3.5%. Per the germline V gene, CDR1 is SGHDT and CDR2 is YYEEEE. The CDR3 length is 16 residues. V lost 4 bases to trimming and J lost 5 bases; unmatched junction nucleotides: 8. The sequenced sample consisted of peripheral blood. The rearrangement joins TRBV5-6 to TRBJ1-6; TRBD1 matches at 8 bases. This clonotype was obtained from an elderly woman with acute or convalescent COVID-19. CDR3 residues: CASSRDRGRNNSPLHF. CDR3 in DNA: TGTGCCAGCAGCAGAGACAGGGGAAGGAATAATTCACCCCTCCACTTT. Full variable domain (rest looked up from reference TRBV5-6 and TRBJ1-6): DAGVTQSPTHLIKTRGQQVTLRCSPKSGHDTVSWYQQALGQGPQFIFQYYEEEERQRGNFPDRFSGHQFPNYSSELNVNALLLGDSALYLCASSRDRGRNNSPLHFGNGTRLTVT.